This T cell receptor (beta chain) was identified during a study of blood T cell repertoires in COVID-19. The CDR3 covers 12 residues. The V and J ends lost 6 bases and 6 bases respectively, with 8 bases between them. CDR1 is SGHAT and CDR2 is FQNNGV in the germline V gene. In the original processing: Amplifying reference gene primers gave estimates of nucleated cell counts. Profiled with immunoSEQ multiplex PCR; TCRdb holds only in-frame clones, not every one. V and J calls and clone size follow that table, whereas D and trimming were derived from the DNA. Of over 200,000 clones in the sample, about 68% were seen once.

The sample consisted of peripheral blood. The V call is TRBV11-2, the J call TRBJ2-2; unclear D gene. The clonotype comes from a woman at least 80 years old with acute or convalescent COVID-19. CDR3 region: CASRPQAGELFF. The CDR3 DNA reads TGTGCCAGCAGGCCACAAGCCGGGGAGCTGTTTTTT.